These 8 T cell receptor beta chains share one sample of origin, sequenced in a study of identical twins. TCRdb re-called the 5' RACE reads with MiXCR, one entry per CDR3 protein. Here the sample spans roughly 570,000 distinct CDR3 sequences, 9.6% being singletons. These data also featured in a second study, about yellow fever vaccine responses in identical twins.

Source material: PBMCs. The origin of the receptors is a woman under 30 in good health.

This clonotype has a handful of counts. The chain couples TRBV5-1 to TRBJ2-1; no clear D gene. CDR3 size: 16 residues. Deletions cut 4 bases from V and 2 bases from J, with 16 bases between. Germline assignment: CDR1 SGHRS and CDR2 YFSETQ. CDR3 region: CASSLDPRRPYNEQFF. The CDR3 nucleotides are TGCGCCAGCAGCCTCGACCCGAGACGGCCCTACAATGAGCAGTTCTTC.

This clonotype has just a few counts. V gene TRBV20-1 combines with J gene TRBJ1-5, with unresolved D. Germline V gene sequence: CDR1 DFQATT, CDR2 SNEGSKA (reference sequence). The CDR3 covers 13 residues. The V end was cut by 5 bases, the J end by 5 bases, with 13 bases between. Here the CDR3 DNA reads TGCAGTGCTGGGGTCTCCCGAGATCAGCCCCAGCATTTT. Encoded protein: CSAGVSRDQPQHF.

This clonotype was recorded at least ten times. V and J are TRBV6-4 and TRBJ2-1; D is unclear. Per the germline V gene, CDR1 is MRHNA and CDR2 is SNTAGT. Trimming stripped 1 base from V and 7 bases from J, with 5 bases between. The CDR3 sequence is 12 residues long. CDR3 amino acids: CASSDFGNEQFF. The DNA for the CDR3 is TGTGCCAGCAGTGACTTTGGAAATGAGCAGTTCTTC.

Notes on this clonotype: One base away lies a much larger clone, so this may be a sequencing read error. The CDR3 region is CASRESSGRRGSSHNEQFF. The CDR3 coding sequence is TGCGCCAGCAGGGAGAGTAGCGGGAGAAGGGGGAGCTCCCACAATGAGCAGTTCTTC. This chain joins TRBV5-1 and TRBJ2-1; 9 bases align to TRBD2. Germline assignment: CDR1 SGHRS and CDR2 YFSETQ. The CDR3 loop spans 19 amino acids.

CDR3 bases: TGCAGTGCTAGACTAGCGGGACGCGATACGCAGTATTTT. Amino acids: CSARLAGRDTQYF. The J gene is TRBJ2-3, the V gene TRBV20-1; 9 positions match TRBD2. V dropped 2 bases and J dropped 6; count of bases not matched to a gene: 3. CDR1 is DFQATT, CDR2 SNEGSKA, per germline (reference sequence). The CDR3 runs to 13 residues.

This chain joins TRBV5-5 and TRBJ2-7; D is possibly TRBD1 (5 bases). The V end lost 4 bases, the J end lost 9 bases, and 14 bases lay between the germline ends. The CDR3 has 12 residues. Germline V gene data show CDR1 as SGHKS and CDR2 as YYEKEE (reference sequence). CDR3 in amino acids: CASSEPVGVQYF. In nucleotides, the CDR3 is TGTGCCAGCAGCGAGCCGGTAGGGGTGCAGTACTTC. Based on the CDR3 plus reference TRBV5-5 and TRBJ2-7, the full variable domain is DAGVTQSPTHLIKTRGQQVTLRCSPISGHKSVSWYQQVLGQGPQFIFQYYEKEERGRGNFPDRFSARQFPNYSSELNVNALLLGDSALYLCASSEPVGVQYFGPGTRLTVT.

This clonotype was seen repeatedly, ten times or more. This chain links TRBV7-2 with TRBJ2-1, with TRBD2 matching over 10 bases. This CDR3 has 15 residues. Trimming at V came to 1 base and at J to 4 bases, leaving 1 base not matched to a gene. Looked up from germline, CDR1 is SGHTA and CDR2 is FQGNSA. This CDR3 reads CASSLVLAGYNEQFF. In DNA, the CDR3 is TGTGCCAGCAGCTTAGTACTAGCGGGGTACAATGAGCAGTTCTTC.

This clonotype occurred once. The CDR3, as DNA: TGTGCCAGCAGTAAGCAAGGACTACCGAGCTACAATGAGCAGTTCTTC. This gives the protein CASSKQGLPSYNEQFF. The V call is TRBV28, the J call TRBJ2-1; perhaps TRBD2 as D (6 bases). Germline V gene sequence: CDR1 MDHEN, CDR2 SYDVKM. Trimming left V 5 bases short and J 3 bases short, with 17 bases between. The CDR3 spans 16 residues.